The 3 T cell receptor beta chains presented below share a single source sample, sequenced in a study of cytomegalovirus exposure and HLA in healthy donors. 13 Jbeta primers and 60 Vbeta primers were used for the PCR. The protocol was immunoSEQ multiplex PCR, while the TCRdb copy is restricted to in-frame clones and leaves out a portion. Of 150,000 or so clones listed, over 70% are singletons. The specimen was PBMCs. The receptor source for this set is a man between 45 and 60 years old in good health and CMV-seropositive.

The chain employs TRBV11-2 and TRBJ2-2; TRBD1 matches 8 bases. There are 16 residues in the CDR3. Per germline, CDR1 SGHAT and CDR2 FQNNGV. V dropped 3 bases and J dropped 2; count of bases not matched to a gene: 5. This chain's CDR3 is CASSFLGQGNTGELFF. For the CDR3, the DNA is TGTGCCAGCAGCTTTCTCGGACAGGGAAACACCGGGGAGCTGTTTTTT.

The DNA of the CDR3 is TGTGCCAGCAGCTTAGCGGGGGTGCGGTATGGCTACACCTTC. Translation: CASSLAGVRYGYTF. The J gene is TRBJ1-2, the V gene TRBV5-4, with D perhaps TRBD1 (5 bases). The V gene lost 2 bases and the J gene lost 5 bases, with 13 bases spanning the gap. This CDR3 comprises 14 residues. The germline V gene has CDR1 SGHNT and CDR2 YYREEE (reference sequence).

This clone came up a few times. The rearrangement uses TRBV5-1 and TRBJ2-7, with 12 bases lining up with TRBD1. The CDR3 spans 15 residues. J lost 5 bases, V lost 4 bases, and 7 bases had no gene match. Germline CDR1 is SGHRS and CDR2 is YFSETQ. In DNA, the CDR3 is TGCGCCAGCAGCCCTTCTGGGACAGGGGGCGACGAGCAGTACTTC. It encodes CASSPSGTGGDEQYF. Together with reference TRBV5-1 and TRBJ2-7, the CDR3 gives the full variable domain: KAGVTQTPRYLIKTRGQQVTLSCSPISGHRSVSWYQQTPGQGLQFLFEYFSETQRNKGNFPGRFSGRQFSNSRSEMNVSTLELGDSALYLCASSPSGTGGDEQYFGPGTRLTVT.